The T cell receptor beta chain described here comes from a study of T cells in Graves' hyperthyroidism and ophthalmopathy. Amplified TCR beta CDR3 regions came from RNA transcripts. First-round RT-PCR with HTBI primers amplified the TCR CDR3 region. MiXCR, run by TCRdb on the multiplex PCR reads, gives a single entry per CDR3 protein. The sample has about 260,000 distinct CDR3 sequences, 16% seen once. This clonotype was detected ten times or more. The CDR3 length is 14 residues. V was trimmed by 0 bases and J by 0 bases, leaving 5 bases between them. Germline CDR1 and CDR2: SGHRS and YFSETQ. The specimen was blood. V gene TRBV5-1 combines with J gene TRBJ2-3; D not resolved. This clonotype was sampled from a young woman with Graves' ophthalmopathy. This CDR3 reads CASSLERSTDTQYF. The CDR3 DNA sequence: TGCGCCAGCAGCTTGGAACGGAGCACAGATACGCAGTATTTT.